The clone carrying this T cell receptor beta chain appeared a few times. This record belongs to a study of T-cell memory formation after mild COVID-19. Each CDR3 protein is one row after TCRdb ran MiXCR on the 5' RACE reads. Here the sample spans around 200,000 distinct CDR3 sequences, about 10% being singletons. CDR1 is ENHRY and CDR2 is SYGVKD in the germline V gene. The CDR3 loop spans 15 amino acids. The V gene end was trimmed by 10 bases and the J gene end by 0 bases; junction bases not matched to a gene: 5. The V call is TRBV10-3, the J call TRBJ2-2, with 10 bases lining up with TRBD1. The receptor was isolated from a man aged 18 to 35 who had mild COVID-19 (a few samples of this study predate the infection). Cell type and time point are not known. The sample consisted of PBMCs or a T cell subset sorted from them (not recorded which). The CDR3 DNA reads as TGTGCCACCGGGACAGGGGCATCGAACACCGGGGAGCTGTTTTTT. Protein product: CATGTGASNTGELFF.